The T cell receptor (beta chain) described here comes from a study of T-cell reconstitution after alpha-beta-depleted transplantation in children. Study-wide points: Newly made T cells mostly supplied T-cell counts and diversity one year after transplant.

A note on this clonotype: Antigen: not known.

For TCRbeta, the library was prepared with unique molecular identifiers. Via MiXCR, TCRdb re-called the PCR reads, giving one row per CDR3 protein. The table lists 450,000 to 600,000 distinct CDR3 sequences, 10% of them singletons. Germline assignment: CDR1 SQVTM and CDR2 ANQGSEA. The length of the CDR3 is 12 residues. The ends were cut back, 3 bases at V and 2 bases at J, with 7 bases in the middle. Sequencing was performed on PBMCs, taken before TCRalphabeta/CD19-depleted stem cell transplant. The chain links TRBV29-1 to TRBJ1-2; D possibly corresponds to TRBD1 (5 bases). This sequence originates from a child aged 2-9 years with inherited bone marrow failure, due to receive a stem cell transplant. The CDR3 loop reads CSVEEGNYGYTF. The DNA of the CDR3 is TGCAGCGTTGAGGAGGGGAACTATGGCTACACCTTC.